The source of this T cell receptor beta chain is a study of T-cell memory formation after mild COVID-19. TCRdb passed the 5' RACE reads through MiXCR, listing each CDR3 protein once. The sample consists of roughly 300,000 distinct CDR3 sequences, roughly 8.2% of them appearing once. Study-level points and caveats: A subset of responding clones appeared in pre-infection memory, suggesting cross-reactive memory joined. Contracting CD4+ clones were located mainly in CM and EM, and CD8+ clones in EMRA.

J was trimmed by 4 bases and V by 0 bases; bases with no gene match: 11. Germline CDR1 and CDR2: ENHRY and SYGVKD. The CDR3 runs to 17 residues. About this clonotype itself: No antigen is known for it.

The V gene is TRBV10-3, the J gene TRBJ1-2; TRBD1 aligns across 7 bases. The sequencing input was PBMCs or a T cell subset sorted from them (not recorded which). This TCR was recovered from a man aged 18 to 29 who had mild COVID-19 (a few samples of this study predate the infection). Cell type and time point are not known. Here the CDR3 DNA reads TGTGCCATCAGTGAGTCGGGACAGCGGACCGGGTTCTATGGCTACACCTTC. As protein: CAISESGQRTGFYGYTF.